The rows below give T cell receptor beta chains drawn from one sample of a study of blood T cell repertoires in COVID-19. Using immunoSEQ multiplex PCR, the repertoire was profiled, and TCRdb retains in-frame clones only, with some absent. The sample has 99,000 or so clones; about 75% are singletons. Sequenced material: peripheral blood. The receptors were gathered from a woman in her 70s with acute or convalescent COVID-19. Both conserved end residues are part of each CDR3. D genes are given only for firm matches. Some rows mark clone size as missing; the rest say once, few, many or name a class of expanded clone.

d_gene	abundance	v_gene	j_gene	CDR3nt	CDR3aa
-	-	TRBV19	TRBJ1-2	TGTGCCAGTAACAGCCTTAACTATGGCTACACCTTC	CASNSLNYGYTF
-	-	TRBV5-1	TRBJ1-1	TGCGCCAGCAGCTTGGCTGGGGCGAACACTGAAGCTTTCTTT	CASSLAGANTEAFF
-	-	TRBV12-3/TRBV12-4	TRBJ2-7	TGTGCCAGCAGTTTTATGCAGGGTTCCGAGCAGTACTTC	CASSFMQGSEQYF
-	-	TRBV27	TRBJ2-5	TGTGCCAGCAGGGGGGCAAAAGAGACCCAGTACTTC	CASRGAKETQYF
TRBD1	once	TRBV28	TRBJ2-6	TGTGCCACCCGAACAGGGGCCGGGGCCAACGTCCTGACTTTC	CATRTGAGANVLTF
-	-	TRBV18	TRBJ1-5	TGTGCCAGCTCACCACCGGGAGGTGGACTTGGGAATCAGCCCCAGCATTTT	CASSPPGGGLGNQPQHF
TRBD1	few	TRBV13	TRBJ2-7	TGTGCCAGCAGCATCCGGGACAGCTCCTACGAGCAGTACTTC	CASSIRDSSYEQYF
-	-	TRBV4-2	TRBJ1-6	TGTGCCAGCAGCCGTCCGGGGAGAGGGTCACCCCTCCACTTT	CASSRPGRGSPLHF
TRBD1	once	TRBV5-1	TRBJ1-4	TGCGCCAGCAGCCTGGGACAGGGTAATGAAAAACTGTTTTTT	CASSLGQGNEKLFF
TRBD2	once	TRBV28	TRBJ2-3	TGTGCCAGCAAGGTAGCGGGAGCCATTAGCACAGATACGCAGTATTTT	CASKVAGAISTDTQYF
-	-	TRBV10-2	TRBJ2-1	TGCGCCAGCGCGGCGGGGGCTTACAATGAGCAGTTCTTC	CASAAGAYNEQFF
-	-	TRBV7-8	TRBJ1-2	TGTGCCAGCAGCAAAGGGGTTGCCTATGGCTACACCTTC	CASSKGVAYGYTF
-	-	TRBV30	TRBJ1-1	TGTGCCTGGAGCGCCGACAAAAACACTGAAGCTTTCTTT	CAWSADKNTEAFF
-	-	TRBV28	TRBJ1-5	TGTGCCAGCAGTTCCCCGCAACAGGGTTTTCAGCCCCAGCATTTT	CASSSPQQGFQPQHF
TRBD1	-	TRBV7-9	TRBJ2-5	TGTGCCAGCAGCTCCAGACAGGGGATTCAAGAAGAGACCCAGTACTTC	CASSSRQGIQEETQYF
TRBD1	-	TRBV19	TRBJ1-2	TGTGCCAGTAGTCCACTGACCGGGACAGATAACTATGGCTACACCTTC	CASSPLTGTDNYGYTF
TRBD1	-	TRBV13	TRBJ1-2	TGTGCCAGCAGCCACGGGACAGGGGGCGCGGGAAACTATGGCTACACCTTC	CASSHGTGGAGNYGYTF
-	few	TRBV3-1/TRBV3-2	TRBJ1-6	TGTGCCAGCAGCCAAGGACGCCGGGATTCACCCCTCCACTTT	CASSQGRRDSPLHF
TRBD1	-	TRBV6-5	TRBJ1-2	TGTGCCAGCAGACGACAGGGAGAGCATGCGAATGGCTACACCTTC	CASRRQGEHANGYTF
-	-	TRBV6-5	TRBJ1-2	TGTGCCAGCAGGGACTTAGGTCAGGGCTACACCTTC	CASRDLGQGYTF
-	-	TRBV18	TRBJ2-2	TGTGCCAGCTCACCACGCAGGAAGAACACCGGGGAGCTGTTTTTT	CASSPRRKNTGELFF
TRBD2	few	TRBV19	TRBJ2-5	TGTGCCAGTAGTCCCCGGGGGACTAGCGGGGGTTTGAAAGAGACCCAGTACTTC	CASSPRGTSGGLKETQYF
TRBD1	-	TRBV4-3	TRBJ1-1	TGCGCCAGCAGCCAAGGCCCCGACAGGGGAGCCACTGAAGCTTTCTTT	CASSQGPDRGATEAFF
-	-	TRBV11-2	TRBJ2-6	TGTGCCAGCAGCTTAGGTGTATCTCTGGGGGCCAACGTCCTGACTTTC	CASSLGVSLGANVLTF
-	-	TRBV18	TRBJ1-6	TGTGCCAGCTCACCACAGCCGAGCTCCTATAATTCACCCCTCCACTTT	CASSPQPSSYNSPLHF
TRBD1	-	TRBV10-3	TRBJ2-7	TGTGCCATGGGAGACCCGGGACAGGGTATCTACGAGCAGTACTTC	CAMGDPGQGIYEQYF
-	-	TRBV19	TRBJ1-1	TGTGCCAGTAAGGCACTACAACGGGACACTGAAGCTTTCTTT	CASKALQRDTEAFF
-	-	TRBV5-1	TRBJ1-6	TGCGCCAGCAGCTTGTCGGGGGATTCACCCCTCCACTTT	CASSLSGDSPLHF
-	-	TRBV4-1	TRBJ1-2	TGCGCCAGCAGCCAAGATCAAGCAACCTATGGCTACACCTTC	CASSQDQATYGYTF
-	-	TRBV19	TRBJ2-1	TGTGCCAGTAGTATTGAGACCCGGGGGTGGAATGAGCAGTTCTTC	CASSIETRGWNEQFF
TRBD1	-	TRBV30	TRBJ2-7	TGTGCCTGGAGCCCCGGGACAGAGCCCTACGAGCAGTACTTC	CAWSPGTEPYEQYF
-	-	TRBV7-9	TRBJ1-2	TGTGCCAGCAGCCCCGGGAACTATGGCTACACCTTC	CASSPGNYGYTF
-	-	TRBV19	TRBJ1-2	TGTGCCAGTAGTATGGCAGACTATGGCTACACCTTC	CASSMADYGYTF
TRBD1	once	TRBV3-1/TRBV3-2	TRBJ2-5	TGTGCCAGCAGCCTTAGGACAGGGGGAGGGGAGACCCAGTACTTC	CASSLRTGGGETQYF
-	-	TRBV5-1	TRBJ1-1	TGCGCCAGCAGCTTGGGGGTGGGCTTGATGAACACTGAAGCTTTCTTT	CASSLGVGLMNTEAFF
TRBD2	-	TRBV5-1	TRBJ2-6	TGCGCCAGCAGCTTCTCTCTGGGACTAGCGGGGGGCTCTGGGGCCAACGTCCTGACTTTC	CASSFSLGLAGGSGANVLTF
-	-	TRBV30	TRBJ1-2	TGTGCCTGGGAAAAGAGCAGGGGCGGCCTCCTTTATGGCTACACCTTC	CAWEKSRGGLLYGYTF
TRBD2	-	TRBV28	TRBJ2-5	TGTGCCAGCAGTGGCGGGGGGGGTCAAGAGACCCAGTACTTC	CASSGGGGQETQYF
TRBD1	-	TRBV7-2	TRBJ1-6	TGTGCCAGCAGCTTTTCGGCGGGGGGACAGGGGGTGTTTTCACCCCTCCACTTT	CASSFSAGGQGVFSPLHF
-	-	TRBV7-8	TRBJ1-5	TGTGCCAGCAGCCTGTGGACAGATAGCAATCAGCCCCAGCATTTT	CASSLWTDSNQPQHF
-	once	TRBV27	TRBJ1-2	TGTGCCACCCCGCCCCTAAACCCTAACTATGGCTACACCTTC	CATPPLNPNYGYTF
-	-	TRBV27	TRBJ1-2	TGTGCCAGCAGTTTATTCATGGCCGCGGGGACCCCTAACTATGGCTACACCTTC	CASSLFMAAGTPNYGYTF
TRBD1	many	TRBV30	TRBJ1-2	TGTGCCTGGAGTTCTTGGACAGGGGGCTACACCTTC	CAWSSWTGGYTF
TRBD1	-	TRBV12-5	TRBJ2-7	TGTGCTAGTGGATCGACAGGGTCGGCTGGCGCTGACGAGCAGTACTTC	CASGSTGSAGADEQYF
TRBD1	few	TRBV29-1	TRBJ1-2	TGCAGCGGAACAGGGGAGGCCGGAGATGGCTACACCTTC	CSGTGEAGDGYTF
TRBD1	-	TRBV9	TRBJ2-1	TGTGCCAGCAGCTCAAGGCGGACAGGGGGTTACAATGAGCAGTTCTTC	CASSSRRTGGYNEQFF
TRBD1	-	TRBV28	TRBJ1-4	TGTGCCAGCAGTTCACAGGGGGCTGGTGATGAAAAACTGTTTTTT	CASSSQGAGDEKLFF